A single sample gave rise to the 6 T cell receptor beta chains below, sequenced in a study of low-dose radiotherapy and immunotherapy resistance in tumors (dated 2022 in TCRdb). Superscript III and a set of TRAV- and TRBV-specific primers were used to synthesize first-strand cDNA, so that both TCRalpha and TCRbeta chains were covered. TCRs were amplified for 20 PCR cycles with Phusion, using a constant-region primer paired with the adapter attached to the V primers. TCRdb cleaned the public reads at Q25 with fastp, built clones with MiXCR and kept in-frame beta chains. Every entry covers one CDR3 protein and lists the most common genes and DNA from its rows. Recorded for this sample are about 20,000 distinct CDR3 sequences; approximately 79% of them occurred a single time. 11% of the sample comes from the top ten. The receptors here all came from a human donor with advanced metastatic prostate, ovarian, gallbladder or colorectal cancer (not recorded which). This table probably holds off-target reads from a library built for another chain.

The CDR3: CASSERGGSEQYF. In DNA, the CDR3 is TGTGCCAGCAGTGAACGGGGGGGCTCCGAGCAGTACTTC. The V call is TRBV6-6, the J call TRBJ2-7, with 8 positions matching TRBD2. Unmatched junction bases numbered 6, after V lost 5 bases and J lost 6 bases. In germline, CDR1 is MNHNY, CDR2 SVGAGI (reference sequence). There are 13 residues in the CDR3.

This clonotype was counted a few times. The J gene is TRBJ2-1, the V gene TRBV7-9; D gene unclear. Germline CDR1 reads SEHNR; CDR2 reads FQNEAQ (reference sequence). Trimming left V 1 base short and J 2 bases short, with 6 bases between. The CDR3 is 14 amino acids. This CDR3 is CASSLVNTYNEQFF. The CDR3 nucleotides read TGTGCCAGCAGCTTAGTGAACACCTACAATGAGCAGTTCTTC.

The chain employs TRBV5-4 and TRBJ2-2; D is perhaps TRBD1 or TRBD2 (5 bases each). V was trimmed by 3 bases and J by 3 bases, leaving 12 bases between them. The CDR3 consists of 15 residues. Germline lookup yields CDR1 SGHNT and CDR2 YYREEE (reference sequence). The CDR3 nucleotides read TGTGCCAGCAGCTGGGGGAACAGACACACCGGGGAGCTGTTTTTT. Translated, it gives CASSWGNRHTGELFF.

This clonotype was seen a handful of times. The rearrangement uses TRBV5-4 and TRBJ2-5; TRBD2 matches at 7 bases. Germline CDR1 is SGHNT and CDR2 is YYREEE (reference sequence). This CDR3 contains 16 residues. The J segment lost 2 bases and the V segment lost 3 bases, leaving 10 bases of the junction unmatched. The CDR3 is CASSSDSGTRQETQYF. The CDR3 region has the DNA TGTGCCAGCAGCTCCGACAGCGGGACTCGTCAAGAGACCCAGTACTTC.

This clonotype is a singleton in its sample. The chain joins TRBV6-1 to TRBJ2-1, with 12 positions matching TRBD2. The CDR3 is 15 residues long. J gave up 4 bases and V 7 bases, and 5 bases lay outside the gene matches. Germline V gene lookup returns CDR1 MNHNS and CDR2 SASEGT. The CDR3 DNA sequence: TGTGCCAGCACATGGACTAGCGGGGTATACAATGAGCAGTTCTTC. Amino acids: CASTWTSGVYNEQFF.

This chain uses TRBV20-1 with TRBJ2-7; 8 nucleotides match TRBD2. J was trimmed by 5 bases and V by 0 bases; bases with no gene match: 9. The CDR3 has 15 amino acids. Per germline, CDR1 DFQATT and CDR2 SNEGSKA (reference sequence). The CDR3 sequence is CSARDLGGRWDEQYF. The DNA of the CDR3 is TGCAGTGCTAGAGATCTAGGCGGGAGGTGGGACGAGCAGTACTTC.